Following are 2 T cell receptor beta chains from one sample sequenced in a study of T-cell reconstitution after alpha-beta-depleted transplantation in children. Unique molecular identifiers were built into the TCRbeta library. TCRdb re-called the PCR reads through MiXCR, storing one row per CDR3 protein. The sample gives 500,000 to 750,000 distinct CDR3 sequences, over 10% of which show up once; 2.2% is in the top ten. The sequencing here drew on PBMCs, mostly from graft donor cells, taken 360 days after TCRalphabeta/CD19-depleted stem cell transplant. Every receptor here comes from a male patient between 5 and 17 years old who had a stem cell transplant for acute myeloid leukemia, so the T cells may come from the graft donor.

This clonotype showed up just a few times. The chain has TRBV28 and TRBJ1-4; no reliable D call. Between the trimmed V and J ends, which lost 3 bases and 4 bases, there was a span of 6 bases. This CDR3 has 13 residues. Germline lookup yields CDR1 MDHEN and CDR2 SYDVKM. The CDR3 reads CASSLWDNEKLFF. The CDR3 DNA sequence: TGTGCCAGCAGTTTGTGGGATAATGAAAAACTGTTTTTT.

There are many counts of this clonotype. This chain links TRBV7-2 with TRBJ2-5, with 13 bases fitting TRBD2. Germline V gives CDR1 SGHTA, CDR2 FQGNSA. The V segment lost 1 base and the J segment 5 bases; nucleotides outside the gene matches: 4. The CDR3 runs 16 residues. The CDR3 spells CASSLGTSGRGETQYF. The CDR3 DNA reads TGTGCCAGCAGCTTAGGGACTAGCGGGAGAGGGGAGACCCAGTACTTC. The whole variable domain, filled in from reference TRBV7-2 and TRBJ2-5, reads GAGVSQSPSNKVTEKGKDVELRCDPISGHTALYWYRQSLGQGLEFLIYFQGNSAPDKSGLPSDRFSAERTGGSVSTLTIQRTQQEDSAVYLCASSLGTSGRGETQYFGPGTRLLVL.